This T cell receptor beta chain was captured in a study of T cell responses to AZD1222 COVID-19 vaccine. The length of the CDR3 is 15 residues. Germline V gene lookup returns CDR1 SGHVS and CDR2 FNYEAQ. With 5 bases removed from V and 0 bases from J, the gap between germline ends came to 13 bases. This clone has only a few counts. Its antigen is not identified. Sequenced by immunoSEQ multiplex PCR; TCRdb stores in-frame clones only, minus some. The sample has more than 65,000 clones, around four fifths seen once. Study-level results: CD4 TCRs associated with vaccination spanned spike, dominating at 160-218 and 743-854.

V usage is TRBV7-6 and J usage is TRBJ1-1; weak D call: TRBD1 (5 bases). This sample comprised peripheral blood, obtained 28 days after the second AZD1222 dose. The clonotype originates from an adult who received the AZD1222 COVID-19 vaccine. The DNA of the CDR3 is TGTGCCAGCAGCGGATCTGCGGGGGTGAACACTGAAGCTTTCTTT. Translation: CASSGSAGVNTEAFF.